Below, 9 T cell receptor beta chains from the same sample are listed, as sequenced in a study of cytomegalovirus exposure and HLA in healthy donors. Both 60 Vbeta primers and 13 Jbeta primers went into the PCR. Assay used: immunoSEQ multiplex PCR; TCRdb lists only in-frame clones, some missing. Altogether 55,000 to 70,000 clones are present, just over 85% being singletons, with the ten largest covering 1.5% to 2.5%. Sequencing was carried out using PBMCs. The receptors derive from a woman under 40 in good health and CMV-seronegative.

The rearrangement uses TRBV7-8 and TRBJ1-2; 7 nucleotides agree with TRBD1. The CDR3 runs to 17 residues. The V gene's germline CDR1 is SGHVS and CDR2 FQNEAQ. V trimming: 5 bases; J trimming: 0 bases; junction bases outside the gene matches: 12. The CDR3 DNA is TGTGCCAGCAGCCCTAGGGAGTCAAGGGGGCCTAACTATGGCTACACCTTC. Its protein product is CASSPRESRGPNYGYTF.

CDR3 residues: CATRGRQGSSYEQYF. Written as DNA, the CDR3 is TGTGCCACGCGCGGTCGACAGGGCTCTTCCTACGAGCAGTACTTC. V is TRBV6-5 and J is TRBJ2-7; 7 bases fit TRBD1. CDR1 is MNHEY and CDR2 is SVGAGI in the germline V gene. The length of the CDR3 is 15 residues. J was trimmed by 1 base and V by 10 bases; bases with no gene match: 13.

The chain has TRBV7-2 and TRBJ2-3, with TRBD2 matching 10 bases. The germline gives CDR1 SGHTA, CDR2 FQGNSA. This CDR3 is built from 16 residues. V lost 5 bases and J lost 4; bases outside the gene matches: 9. DNA for the CDR3: TGTGCCAGCAGCGTTAGAGCGGGAGGGCCACCAGATACGCAGTATTTT. Encoded protein: CASSVRAGGPPDTQYF.

The genes are TRBV10-2 and TRBJ2-5, with D possibly matching TRBD1 (5 bases). The J call may be incorrect, as the DNA end agrees better with TRBJ2-7. Germline CDR1 is WSHSY and CDR2 is SAAADI. The CDR3 covers 14 residues. CDR3 loop: CASKTGLQTYEQYF. CDR3 nucleotide sequence: TGCGCCAGCAAAACAGGTCTTCAGACGTACGAGCAGTACTTC.

This chain joins TRBV29-1 and TRBJ2-7, with TRBD1 identical over 9 bases. The CDR3 has 16 residues. Germline CDR1 and CDR2: SQVTM and ANQGSEA. The V and J ends lost 4 bases and 4 bases, in that order; junction bases with no gene match: 14. CDR3 protein: CSVAPSRDRVWYEQYF. CDR3 nucleotide sequence: TGCAGCGTTGCCCCATCCCGGGACAGGGTATGGTACGAGCAGTACTTC.

V usage is TRBV5-1 and J usage is TRBJ2-7, with D perhaps TRBD2 (7 bases). The CDR3 runs 15 residues. Germline V lookup: CDR1 SGHRS, CDR2 YFSETQ. V was shortened by 5 bases and J by 0 bases, with 15 bases between the two germline ends. The CDR3 coding sequence is TGCGCCAGCAGTCCGGGGGGCGGGAGCTCCTACGAGCAGTACTTC. Amino acid sequence: CASSPGGGSSYEQYF.

This sequence joins TRBV7-2 and TRBJ2-5, with TRBD2 as a possible D gene (6 bases). The end of the DNA fits TRBJ2-7 better, so the J call may be wrong. The CDR3 is 14 residues long. Per the germline V gene, CDR1 is SGHTA and CDR2 is FQGNSA. This chain's CDR3 is CASSSPLTSSEQYF. CDR3 nucleotide sequence: TGTGCCAGCAGCTCCCCGCTCACTAGCTCCGAGCAGTACTTC.

The gene calls are TRBV10-3 and TRBJ2-3; maybe TRBD2 (5 bases). Germline V gene lookup returns CDR1 ENHRY and CDR2 SYGVKD. The CDR3 runs 14 residues. Trimming pared 3 bases from V and 1 base from J, leaving 8 bases between. CDR3 nucleotides: TGTGCCATCAGTGAAAGCGGTGGCACAGATACGCAGTATTTT. This translates into CAISESGGTDTQYF.

This clone was recorded a few times. V usage is TRBV5-1 and J usage is TRBJ1-1, with a tentative D call TRBD1 (5 bases). V gave up 0 bases and J gave up 6 bases, with 12 bases separating them. Germline V gives CDR1 SGHRS, CDR2 YFSETQ. This CDR3 region has 14 residues. The DNA of the CDR3 is TGCGCCAGCAGCTTGGAGCGGGGCTCGGCTGAAGCTTTCTTT. It encodes CASSLERGSAEAFF. Full variable domain (outside the CDR3, taken from reference TRBV5-1 and TRBJ1-1): KAGVTQTPRYLIKTRGQQVTLSCSPISGHRSVSWYQQTPGQGLQFLFEYFSETQRNKGNFPGRFSGRQFSNSRSEMNVSTLELGDSALYLCASSLERGSAEAFFGQGTRLTVV.